This T cell receptor beta chain came from a study of cytomegalovirus exposure and HLA in healthy donors. Study at large: Out of about 180 million T cells, an earlier analysis found around 120 million unique TCR beta sequences in total. Findings and caveats of the study: High sensitivity and specificity were reportedly achieved when the classifier diagnosed cytomegalovirus status. Highest at DRB1 and lowest at HLA-C, TCR association rates differed among HLA loci in a later analysis.

A remark on this clone: The antigen remains undetermined.

Losses at the gene ends were 3 bases for V and 2 bases for J; bases not matched to a gene: 12. The CDR3 loop spans 18 amino acids. Germline V gene lookup returns CDR1 LNHDA and CDR2 SQIVND (reference sequence). The PCR had 60 Vbeta and 13 Jbeta primers. Sequencing used immunoSEQ multiplex PCR; TCRdb keeps in-frame clones, though not all of them. The sample carries approximately 150,000 clones, roughly 81% recorded once. The clonotype originates from a female donor in good health and CMV-seronegative. The material sequenced was PBMCs. This chain connects TRBV19 to TRBJ1-5, with 8 bases identical to TRBD1. The CDR3 spells CASSIKGQDEKGNQPQHF. DNA of the CDR3: TGTGCCAGTAGTATTAAGGGACAGGACGAGAAGGGCAATCAGCCCCAGCATTTT. Variable domain in full (rest from reference TRBV19 and TRBJ1-5): DGGITQSPKYLFRKEGQNVTLSCEQNLNHDAMYWYRQDPGQGLRLIYYSQIVNDFQKGDIAEGYSVSREKKESFPLTVTSAQKNPTAFYLCASSIKGQDEKGNQPQHFGDGTRLSIL.